The present T cell receptor (beta chain) was sequenced within a study of memory CD4+ T cells and cytomegalovirus serostatus (dated by TCRdb to the late 2010s). Regarding the study in general: The cohort comprised about 33 healthy Belgian adults, 9 CMV seropositive and some 24 CMV seronegative. To replicate a published TCR-based CMV serostatus classifier, the researchers sequenced the CD4+ memory TCRbeta repertoires of a Belgian cohort whose cytomegalovirus serostatus was known. The investigation overall reported the following: The results were interpreted as suggesting that the CMV-associated TCR signature is largely present in the CD4+ memory repertoire. Of around 160 previously reported CMV-associated TCRbeta sequences, approximately 70 appeared in the CD4+ memory repertoires, each in one to five individuals. On the Belgian cohort, the classifier built on the original framework reached a median bootstrapped AUC of roughly 0.96, with a 95% CI of 0.76-1.00. Only CD4+CD45RO+ memory cells were sequenced, unlike the original study, which covered naive and memory CD4+ and CD8+ populations. For predicting CMV serostatus, the median bootstrapped AUC was roughly 0.95 using the original framework and around 0.9 using a US-trained random forest.

The Quick-DNA Microprep Kit was used to extract genomic DNA from the sorted cells. Amplification of TCRbeta DNA was done with the immunoSEQ hsTCRbeta kit, following the protocol from the manufacturer. TCRbeta libraries were sequenced on an Illumina MiSeq instrument. In the original analysis: Once out-of-frame sequences had been removed, 2 million to 2.5 million distinct TCRbeta sequences were left, which works out to an average of about 66,813 per individual. Each individual was scored by the count of 150 to 200 previously reported CMV-associated TCRbeta sequences and the total productive distinct TCRbeta count. A beta-binomial model was reimplemented in Python, and scikit-learn random forests with default parameters were trained on data from the US cohort. On the Belgian cohort, classifier performance was reported as the median AUC, along with percentile confidence intervals, across 10,000 bootstrap iterations. The clones in this table, taken by TCRdb from immuneACCESS, are in-frame only. Not every clone is retained; where verified, under half of the shortfall comes from an unresolved V gene, and the cause of the rest is unknown. D and trimming were read from the DNA, whereas the V and J calls and clone size are those reported in that table. A total of tens of thousands of clones appear in this sample, around 80% of them only once. The ten largest clones represent under 0.9% of the sample.

The CDR3, from cysteine to phenylalanine, totals 15 residues. Only CDR3 DNA is held: 45 bases, read in frame from base 1. The germline V gene supplies CDR1 SGDLS and CDR2 YYNGEE. V sheds 4 bases and J sheds 7 bases, leaving 15 bases between their ends. A FACSAria II was used to sort memory CD4+ T cells, defined as single viable CD3+CD4+CD8-CD45RO+ cells. CMV serostatus was assessed using a Roche Elecsys assay, by which serum IgG against CMV pp150, pp28, p38 and p52 was detected. Following thawing, total CD4+ T cells were enriched through positive selection using CD4 magnetic microbeads. The samples came from a separate study whose specific focus was interrogating the CD4+ T cell memory repertoire. Peripheral blood mononuclear cells were isolated and cryopreserved according to standard operating procedures, and serum was kept at -80 degrees C. The staining used CD3-PerCP (BW264/56), CD4-APC (RPA-T4), CD45RO-PE (UCHT1) and CD8-Pacific Orange (3B5) antibodies, and Sytox blue was used to exclude non-viable cells.

Turning to this clone: Its antigen remains unidentified. Per-base qualities were not stored, and no clone one base away is much larger.

The sequence derives from an adult in good health and CMV-seronegative. The chain is encoded by TRBV9 joined to TRBJ1-6; the best D guess is TRBD1, with 5 bases matching. Sequencing used memory CD4+ T cells from blood. The bases read TGTGCCAGCAGCCTCGGGACCTCCGGCAATTCACCCCTCCACTTT. Translation gives CASSLGTSGNSPLHF.